This T cell receptor (beta chain) was retrieved from a study of blood T cell repertoires in COVID-19. Study-level background: The cDNA or gDNA used as material had been derived from T cells, B-cell-depleted T cells, or PBMCs.

The V and J ends lost 1 base and 6 bases, in that order; junction bases with no gene match: 7. The CDR3 runs to 16 residues. In the original workflow: Amplifying reference gene primers gave estimates of nucleated cell counts. Libraries were prepared by immunoSEQ multiplex PCR; TCRdb keeps only in-frame clonotypes and omits some of them. The DNA gave D and trimming, while V, J and clone size come from that table. The table shows over 200,000 clones, with around 86% occurring only once. Sequenced sample: peripheral blood. The chain joins TRBV23-1 to TRBJ1-4; 8 positions agree with TRBD1. TRBV23-1 has ORF status, its function being uncertain. This receptor was obtained from a man between 60 and 75 years old who had recovered from COVID-19. The CDR3 DNA reads as TGCGCCAGCAGTCAATACAGGGGGAAGACTGATGAAAAACTGTTTTTT. Translation: CASSQYRGKTDEKLFF.